Below, 16 T cell receptor beta chains from the same sample are listed, as sequenced in a study of T cells in Graves' hyperthyroidism and ophthalmopathy. Amplification targeted TCR beta CDR3 regions from RNA transcripts. RT-PCR in the first round (using the HTBI primer set) targeted the TCR CDR3. Using its own MiXCR run on the multiplex PCR reads, TCRdb lists one record per CDR3 protein. Counted here are hundreds of thousands of distinct CDR3 sequences, 38% occurring once; the ten biggest clones make up 7.5% to 9.5%. The specimen was blood. The receptor set was obtained from a man in his late teens or twenties with Graves' hyperthyroidism.

This clonotype showed up just a few times. J is TRBJ1-2 and V is TRBV7-9; no definite D call. This CDR3 contains 13 residues. Germline assignment: CDR1 SEHNR and CDR2 FQNEAQ (reference sequence). V was trimmed by 1 base and J by 6 bases, leaving 9 bases between them. The CDR3 loop is CASSLGVGDGYTF. The CDR3 bases are TGTGCCAGCAGCTTAGGCGTTGGGGATGGCTACACCTTC.

The chain links TRBV29-1 to TRBJ2-2; 8 positions agree with TRBD2. Germline trimming cut 5 bases from V and 7 bases from J; bases unmatched to any gene: 15. The CDR3 contains 16 residues. Germline V gives CDR1 SQVTM, CDR2 ANQGSEA. The CDR3 coding sequence is TGCAGCGTTCACCCTTTGGCGGGGGGAGTCGTCGGGGAGCTGTTTTTT. Translated: CSVHPLAGGVVGELFF.

The V gene is TRBV7-8, the J gene TRBJ1-6, with D perhaps matching TRBD1 (6 bases). The CDR3 loop spans 14 amino acids. Germline-derived CDR1 and CDR2 are SGHVS and FQNEAQ. Trimming removed 5 bases at V and 13 bases at J, with 18 bases between. CDR3 loop: CASSPNTGYQPLHF. In nucleotides, the CDR3 is TGTGCCAGCAGCCCAAATACAGGGTATCAGCCCCTCCACTTT.

The sample holds many counts of this clonotype. The V and J genes are TRBV29-1 and TRBJ1-2; D is perhaps TRBD1 (5 bases). The germline V gene has CDR1 SQVTM and CDR2 ANQGSEA. V was shortened by 1 base and J by 7 bases, with 16 bases between the two germline ends. The CDR3 loop spans 14 amino acids. In nucleotides, the CDR3 is TGCAGCGTTGAAGGGGGCGGAGGGGTTGTTGGCTACACCTTC. Translation gives CSVEGGGGVVGYTF.

The V call is TRBV7-8, the J call TRBJ2-2; 8 nucleotides match TRBD1. Germline CDR1 is SGHVS and CDR2 is FQNEAQ. Trimming at V came to 5 bases and at J to 7 bases, leaving 9 bases not matched to a gene. This CDR3 has 15 amino acids. For the CDR3, the DNA is TGTGCCAGCAGCCTATGGACAGGGTCGGTCGGGGAGCTGTTTTTT. This translates into CASSLWTGSVGELFF.

This clonotype was detected many times. The chain has TRBV7-8 and TRBJ1-5; tentative D call: TRBD1 (5 bases). In germline, CDR1 is SGHVS, CDR2 FQNEAQ. The ends were cut back, 5 bases at V and 3 bases at J, with 11 bases in the middle. This CDR3 region has 14 residues. The CDR3 region is CASSNTGDNQPQHF. The CDR3 DNA reads as TGTGCCAGCAGCAACACAGGAGACAATCAGCCCCAGCATTTT.

This clonotype occurred a few times. The chain couples TRBV6-5 to TRBJ1-1; D is unresolved. Germline loops: CDR1 MNHEY, CDR2 SVGAGI. V lost 1 base to trimming and J lost 1 base, with 7 bases between them. The CDR3 covers 14 residues. DNA of the CDR3: TGTGCCAGCAGTTACTTCGGCGAGAACACTGAAGCTTTCTTT. It translates to CASSYFGENTEAFF.

The chain uses TRBV7-2 and TRBJ2-7; 11 bases are a match to TRBD2. V shed 6 bases, J shed 3 bases, and the junction held 7 bases outside the gene matches. Germline CDR1 and CDR2: SGHTA and FQGNSA. This CDR3 spans 15 amino acids. The CDR3, as DNA: TGTGCCAGCAGTCTACCTAGCGGGGGGATCTACGAGCAGTACTTC. Translating gives CASSLPSGGIYEQYF.

CDR3 bases: TGTGCCAGCACCCTGCGGGGGGGGACCATGAACACTGAAGCTTTCTTT. Amino acids: CASTLRGGTMNTEAFF. The V call is TRBV5-6, the J call TRBJ1-1; possibly TRBD1 for D (5 bases). Germline V gives CDR1 SGHDT, CDR2 YYEEEE. Trimming pared 6 bases from V and 0 bases from J, leaving 18 bases between. CDR3 length equals 16 residues.

This clonotype was picked up a small number of times. The V gene is TRBV9, the J gene TRBJ2-7; TRBD1 agrees at 10 bases. Trimming cost V 4 bases and J 3 bases; bases outside gene matches: 7. This CDR3 region has 15 residues. Germline V gives CDR1 SGDLS, CDR2 YYNGEE. Here the CDR3 reads CASSQGQGYNYEQYF. As DNA, the CDR3 is TGTGCCAGCAGCCAGGGACAGGGGTACAACTACGAGCAGTACTTC.

In the case of this clonotype: This may be a read error, as it is one base from a much larger clone. In this CDR3 the conserved last residue, phenylalanine or tryptophan, is missing, so a read error is likely. Here the CDR3 reads CSVSPNGEAFS. The CDR3 DNA reads as TGCAGCGTCTCCCCGAACGGTGAAGCTTTCTCT. V gene TRBV29-1 combines with J gene TRBJ1-1; D is unresolved. The CDR3 consists of 11 residues. CDR1 is SQVTM, CDR2 ANQGSEA, per germline. V lost 6 bases and J lost 7, with 12 bases in between.

J is TRBJ1-1 and V is TRBV13; TRBD1 aligns across 10 bases. The CDR3 is 13 residues long. Germline V lookup: CDR1 PRHDT, CDR2 FYEKMQ (reference sequence). With 11 bases clipped from V and 4 bases from J, the junction kept 7 bases outside the gene matches. CDR3 bases: TGTGCCTCGACAGGGGGCGCCGGCACTGAAGCTTTCTTT. It yields the protein CASTGGAGTEAFF.

This clonotype was detected only once. A much larger clone differs from this one at a single base, so this may be a read error. J is TRBJ1-1 and V is TRBV29-1; 7 bases align to TRBD1. With V trimmed by 8 bases and J by 7 bases, 22 bases remained unmatched. The CDR3 extends over 16 amino acids. Germline loops: CDR1 SQVTM, CDR2 ANQGSEA. CDR3 coding DNA: TGCAGCATTCCTCCGGAGACCCAACGATACAGGGGTGAAGCTTTCTTT. Encoded protein: CSIPPETQRYRGEAFF.

This clonotype turned up a few times. The V call is TRBV5-1, the J call TRBJ1-5; D is undetermined. The V gene's germline CDR1 is SGHRS and CDR2 YFSETQ. The CDR3 covers 13 residues. V lost 1 base and J lost 3, with 5 bases in between. This chain's CDR3 is CASSLWSNQPQHF. In DNA form, the CDR3 reads TGCGCCAGCAGCTTGTGGTCCAATCAGCCCCAGCATTTT.

This clonotype came up a few times. The J gene is TRBJ2-5, the V gene TRBV4-2; 8 bases are shared with TRBD2. The length of the CDR3 is 16 residues. Germline CDR1 and CDR2: LGHNA and YNFKEQ. V dropped 4 bases and J dropped 3; count of bases not matched to a gene: 10. CDR3 in amino acids: CASSRPSETSEETQYF. The CDR3 nucleotides read TGTGCCAGCAGCCGACCCTCGGAGACTAGCGAAGAGACCCAGTACTTC.

This clonotype was seen ten or more times. The chain joins TRBV7-2 to TRBJ1-3; 8 nucleotides align to TRBD1. CDR3 size: 16 residues. Losses at the gene ends were 3 bases for V and 0 bases for J; bases not matched to a gene: 4. Germline V lookup: CDR1 SGHTA, CDR2 FQGNSA. The CDR3, as DNA: TGTGCCAGCAGCTTGTGGGACAGGACCTCTGGAAACACCATATATTTT. Encoded protein: CASSLWDRTSGNTIYF.